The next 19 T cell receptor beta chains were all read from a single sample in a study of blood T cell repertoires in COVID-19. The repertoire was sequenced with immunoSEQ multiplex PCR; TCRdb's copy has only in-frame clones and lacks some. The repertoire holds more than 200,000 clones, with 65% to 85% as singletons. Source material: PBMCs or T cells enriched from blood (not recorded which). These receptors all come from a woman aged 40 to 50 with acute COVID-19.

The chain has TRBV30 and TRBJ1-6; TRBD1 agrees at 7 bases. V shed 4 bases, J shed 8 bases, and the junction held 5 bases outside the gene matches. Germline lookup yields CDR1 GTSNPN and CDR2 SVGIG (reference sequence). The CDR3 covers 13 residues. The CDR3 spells CAWTPGQHSPLHF. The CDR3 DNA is TGTGCCTGGACCCCGGGACAGCATTCACCCCTCCACTTT.

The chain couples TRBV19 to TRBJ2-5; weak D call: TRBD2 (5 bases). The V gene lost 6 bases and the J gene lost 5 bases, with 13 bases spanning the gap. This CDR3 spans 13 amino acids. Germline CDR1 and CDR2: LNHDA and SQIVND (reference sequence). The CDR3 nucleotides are TGTGCCAGTAGGAGAAGAAGGGAGGAGACCCAGTACTTC. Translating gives CASRRRREETQYF.

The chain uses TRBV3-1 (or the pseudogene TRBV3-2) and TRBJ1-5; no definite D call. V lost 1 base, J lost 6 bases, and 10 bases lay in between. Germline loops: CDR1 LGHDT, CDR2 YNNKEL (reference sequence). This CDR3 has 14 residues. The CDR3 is CASSQVGPGQPQHF. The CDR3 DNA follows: TGTGCCAGCAGCCAAGTTGGGCCAGGTCAGCCCCAGCATTTT.

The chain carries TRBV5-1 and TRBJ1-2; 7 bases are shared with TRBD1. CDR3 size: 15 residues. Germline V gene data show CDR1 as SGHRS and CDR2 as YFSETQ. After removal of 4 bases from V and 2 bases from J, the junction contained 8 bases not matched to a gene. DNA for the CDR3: TGCGCCAGCAGCAAATCTACAGGGGACAACTATGGCTACACCTTC. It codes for CASSKSTGDNYGYTF.

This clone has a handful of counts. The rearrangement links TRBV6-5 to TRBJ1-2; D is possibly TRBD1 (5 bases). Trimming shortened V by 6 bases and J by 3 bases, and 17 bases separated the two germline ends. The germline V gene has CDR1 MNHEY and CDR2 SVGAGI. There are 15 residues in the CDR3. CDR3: CASSLFDGGDYGYTF. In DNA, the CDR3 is TGTGCCAGCAGCCTTTTTGATGGGGGGGACTATGGCTACACCTTC.

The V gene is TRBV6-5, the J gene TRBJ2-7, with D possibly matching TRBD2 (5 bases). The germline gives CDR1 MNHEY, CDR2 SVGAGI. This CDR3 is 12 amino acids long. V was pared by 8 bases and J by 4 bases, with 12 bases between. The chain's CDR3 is CASEGPGYEQYF. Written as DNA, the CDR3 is TGTGCCAGCGAAGGGCCGGGGTACGAGCAGTACTTC.

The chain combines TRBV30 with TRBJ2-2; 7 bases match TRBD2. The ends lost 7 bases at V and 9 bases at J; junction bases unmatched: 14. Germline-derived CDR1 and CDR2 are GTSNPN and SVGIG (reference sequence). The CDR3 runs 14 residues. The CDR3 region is CASRERGWVRELFF. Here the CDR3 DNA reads TGTGCCTCCCGGGAGCGGGGCTGGGTTAGGGAGCTGTTTTTT.

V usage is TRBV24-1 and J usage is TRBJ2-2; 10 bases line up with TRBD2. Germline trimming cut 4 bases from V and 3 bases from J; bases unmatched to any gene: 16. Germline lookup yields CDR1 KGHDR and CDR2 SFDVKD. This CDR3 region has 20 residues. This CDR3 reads CATSDAYHPSSGGDTGELFF. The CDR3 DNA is TGTGCCACCAGTGACGCTTACCACCCCTCTAGCGGGGGAGACACCGGGGAGCTGTTTTTT.

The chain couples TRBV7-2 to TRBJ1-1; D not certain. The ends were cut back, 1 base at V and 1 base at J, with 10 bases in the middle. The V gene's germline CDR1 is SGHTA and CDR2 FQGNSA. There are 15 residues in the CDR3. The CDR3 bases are TGTGCCAGCAGCTTAGATTTTAGTCGGAACACTGAAGCTTTCTTT. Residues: CASSLDFSRNTEAFF.

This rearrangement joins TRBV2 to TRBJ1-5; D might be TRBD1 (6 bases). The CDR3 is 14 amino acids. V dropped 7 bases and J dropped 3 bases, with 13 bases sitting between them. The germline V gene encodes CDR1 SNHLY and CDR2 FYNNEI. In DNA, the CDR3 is TGTGCCAGCACCCCAGACAGGTTCAATCAGCCCCAGCATTTT. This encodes CASTPDRFNQPQHF.

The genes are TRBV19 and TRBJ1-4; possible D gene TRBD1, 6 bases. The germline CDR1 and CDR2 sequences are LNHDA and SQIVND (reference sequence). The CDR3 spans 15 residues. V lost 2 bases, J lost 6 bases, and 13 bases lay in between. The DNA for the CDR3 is TGTGCCAGTAGTATACCCGCAGGGGTGGATGAAAAACTGTTTTTT. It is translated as CASSIPAGVDEKLFF. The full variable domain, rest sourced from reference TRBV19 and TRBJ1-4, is DGGITQSPKYLFRKEGQNVTLSCEQNLNHDAMYWYRQDPGQGLRLIYYSQIVNDFQKGDIAEGYSVSREKKESFPLTVTSAQKNPTAFYLCASSIPAGVDEKLFFGSGTQLSVL.

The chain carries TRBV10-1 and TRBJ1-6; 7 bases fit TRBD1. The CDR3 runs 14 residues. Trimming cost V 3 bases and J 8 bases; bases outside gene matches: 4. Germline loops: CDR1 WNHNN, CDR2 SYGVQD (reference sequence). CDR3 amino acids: CASSDPDRDSPLHF. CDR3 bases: TGCGCCAGCAGTGACCCCGACAGGGATTCACCCCTCCACTTT.

This chain's CDR3 is CASSTSQGAFYEQYF. CDR3 sequence (DNA): TGCGCCAGCAGCACTTCGCAGGGCGCTTTCTACGAGCAGTACTTC. The chain employs TRBV5-1 and TRBJ2-7; D is perhaps TRBD1 (5 bases). With 4 bases removed from V and 3 bases from J, the gap between germline ends came to 17 bases. CDR1 SGHRS and CDR2 YFSETQ come from the germline V gene. CDR3 length: 15 residues.

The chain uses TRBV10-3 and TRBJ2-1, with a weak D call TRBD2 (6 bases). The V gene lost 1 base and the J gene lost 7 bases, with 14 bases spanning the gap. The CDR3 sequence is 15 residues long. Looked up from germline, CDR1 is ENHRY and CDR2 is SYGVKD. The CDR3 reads CAISEFAGNENEQFF. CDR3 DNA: TGTGCCATCAGTGAGTTCGCGGGAAATGAGAATGAGCAGTTCTTC.

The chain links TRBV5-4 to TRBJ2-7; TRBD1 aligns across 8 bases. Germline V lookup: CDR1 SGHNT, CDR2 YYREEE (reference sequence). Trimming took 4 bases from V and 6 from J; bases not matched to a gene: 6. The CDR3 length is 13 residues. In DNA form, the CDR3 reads TGTGCCAGCAGCCCGGACAGGGTAGGCGAGCAGTACTTC. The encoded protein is CASSPDRVGEQYF.

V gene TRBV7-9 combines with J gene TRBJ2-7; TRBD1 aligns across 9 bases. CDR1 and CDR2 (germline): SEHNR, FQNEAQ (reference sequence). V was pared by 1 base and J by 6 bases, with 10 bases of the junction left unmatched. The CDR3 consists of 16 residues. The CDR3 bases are TGTGCCAGCAGCTTAGGGGCACCGGGACAGGGAGGCGAGCAGTACTTC. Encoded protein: CASSLGAPGQGGEQYF.

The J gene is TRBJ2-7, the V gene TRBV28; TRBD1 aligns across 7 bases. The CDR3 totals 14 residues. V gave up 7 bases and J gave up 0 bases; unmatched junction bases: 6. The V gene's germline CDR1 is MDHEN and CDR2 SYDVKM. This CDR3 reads CASTPGQSSYEQYF. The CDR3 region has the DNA TGTGCCAGCACCCCGGGACAGAGCTCCTACGAGCAGTACTTC.

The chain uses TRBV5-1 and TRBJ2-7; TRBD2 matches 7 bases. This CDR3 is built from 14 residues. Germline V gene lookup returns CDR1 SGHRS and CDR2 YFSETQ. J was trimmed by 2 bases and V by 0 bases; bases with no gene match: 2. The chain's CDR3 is CASSLERGPYEQYF. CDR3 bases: TGCGCCAGCAGCTTGGAGCGGGGCCCCTACGAGCAGTACTTC. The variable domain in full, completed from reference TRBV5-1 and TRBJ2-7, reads KAGVTQTPRYLIKTRGQQVTLSCSPISGHRSVSWYQQTPGQGLQFLFEYFSETQRNKGNFPGRFSGRQFSNSRSEMNVSTLELGDSALYLCASSLERGPYEQYFGPGTRLTVT.

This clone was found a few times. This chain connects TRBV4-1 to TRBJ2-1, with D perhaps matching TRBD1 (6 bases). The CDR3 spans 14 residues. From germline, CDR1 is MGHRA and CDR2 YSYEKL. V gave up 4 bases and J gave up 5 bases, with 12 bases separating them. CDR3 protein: CASSLRTADNEQFF. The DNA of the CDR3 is TGCGCCAGCAGCCTTCGGACAGCTGACAATGAGCAGTTCTTC.